Following are 17 T cell receptor beta chains from one sample sequenced in a study of cytomegalovirus exposure and HLA in healthy donors listed by TCRdb under 2017. Library generation was performed with the immunoSEQ multiplex PCR assay. A mixture of 60 forward primers for TCR Vbeta segments and 13 reverse primers for TCR Jbeta segments was used in the multiplex PCR. TCRdb carries this immuneACCESS record with in-frame sequences only. Its versions omit some clonotypes, under half of them owing to an unresolved V gene in the studies checked, with the rest unexplained. This sample is represented by approximately 110,000 clones; roughly two thirds of them were singletons. The ten largest clones represent roughly 8% of the sample. Sequencing was carried out using PBMCs. These receptor sequences come from a man in his forties or fifties in good health and CMV-seronegative.

CDR3 sequence (DNA): TGTGCCAGCAGCACGGACAGCCTAAACACTGAAGCTTTCTTT. Translation gives CASSTDSLNTEAFF. V and J are TRBV9 and TRBJ1-1; TRBD1 might be the D (6 bases). This CDR3 is 14 amino acids long. Trimming pared 4 bases from V and 2 bases from J, leaving 12 bases between. Germline CDR1 SGDLS, CDR2 YYNGEE.

This chain uses TRBV18 with TRBJ1-1; D ambiguous. Germline V lookup: CDR1 KGHSH, CDR2 LQKENI. This CDR3 has 12 amino acids. V lost 6 bases, J lost 8 bases, and 13 bases lay in between. The CDR3 loop is CASSLGEAEAFF. As DNA, the CDR3 is TGTGCCAGCTCCCTTGGGGAGGCAGAAGCTTTCTTT.

There are a few counts of this clone. The CDR3 reads CASSFSGGAQTQYF. CDR3 nucleotides: TGTGCCAGCAGCTTCAGCGGGGGGGCGCAGACCCAGTACTTC. The J gene is TRBJ2-5, the V gene TRBV7-2, with TRBD2 matching over 10 bases. The CDR3 spans 14 residues. Per germline, CDR1 SGHTA and CDR2 FQGNSA. Trimming removed 3 bases from V and 6 bases from J; junction bases left unmatched: 4.

The chain carries TRBV5-6 and TRBJ2-7, with a possible D match to TRBD1 (7 bases). The CDR3 extends over 16 amino acids. The V end was cut by 4 bases, the J end by 6 bases, with 23 bases between. Germline-derived CDR1 and CDR2 are SGHDT and YYEEEE. This chain's CDR3 is CASSGGDSLPWGEQYF. The CDR3 region has the DNA TGTGCCAGCAGCGGAGGGGACAGTCTTCCCTGGGGCGAGCAGTACTTC.

The CDR3 region is CASSLKTGGEQYF. CDR3 coding DNA: TGCGCCAGCAGCCTTAAGACAGGGGGCGAGCAGTACTTC. The genes are TRBV4-1 and TRBJ2-7; 9 bases are a match to TRBD1. The CDR3 runs to 13 residues. CDR1 is MGHRA, CDR2 YSYEKL, per germline. Unmatched junction bases numbered 4, after V lost 4 bases and J lost 6 bases.

The rearrangement uses TRBV19 and TRBJ1-2; D uncertain. Trimming left V 9 bases short and J 3 bases short, with 14 bases between. This CDR3 is 13 amino acids long. The germline V gene encodes CDR1 LNHDA and CDR2 SQIVND (reference sequence). The CDR3 region has the DNA TGTGCCAGCCATCTTGCGGTGGACTATGGCTACACCTTC. It codes for CASHLAVDYGYTF.

The rearrangement joins TRBV11-2 to TRBJ2-5, with TRBD1 matching 7 bases. This CDR3 spans 15 amino acids. Losses at the gene ends were 6 bases for V and 0 bases for J; bases not matched to a gene: 7. Germline V gene lookup returns CDR1 SGHAT and CDR2 FQNNGV. CDR3 DNA: TGTGCCAGCAGGGACTGGGACAGCCACCAAGAGACCCAGTACTTC. The encoded protein is CASRDWDSHQETQYF. Full variable domain (rest looked up from reference TRBV11-2 and TRBJ2-5): EAGVAQSPRYKIIEKRQSVAFWCNPISGHATLYWYQQILGQGPKLLIQFQNNGVVDDSQLPKDRFSAERLKGVDSTLKIQPAKLEDSAVYLCASRDWDSHQETQYFGPGTRLLVL.

Remarks on this clone: Its ends do not fully match the called genes, so a read error is possible. The genes are TRBV7-9 and TRBJ1-2; 9 bases align to TRBD1. The CDR3 loop spans 15 amino acids. CDR1 SEHNR and CDR2 FQNEAQ come from the germline V gene (reference sequence). This chain's CDR3 is CSSSLATGGDYGYTF. The CDR3 nucleotides are TGTTCCAGCAGCTTAGCGACAGGGGGGGACTATGGCTACACCTTC.

This clone was seen a handful of times. The genes are TRBV2 and TRBJ1-5, with 7 bases identical to TRBD1. Germline lookup yields CDR1 SNHLY and CDR2 FYNNEI. Losses at the gene ends were 6 bases for V and 0 bases for J; bases not matched to a gene: 5. There are 15 residues in the CDR3. The CDR3 protein is CASSEGQLSNQPQHF. CDR3 nucleotide sequence: TGTGCCAGCAGCGAGGGACAGCTTAGCAATCAGCCCCAGCATTTT.

The V call is TRBV16, the J call TRBJ1-3, with 10 bases aligning to TRBD1. CDR1 KGHSY and CDR2 FQNENV come from the germline V gene. The CDR3 runs to 18 residues. V lost 2 bases, J lost 3 bases, and 10 bases stayed unmatched. The CDR3 coding sequence is TGTGCCAGCAGCCAACAGTTGACAGGGGGCTCCGGTGGAAACACCATATATTTT. Protein product: CASSQQLTGGSGGNTIYF.

This clone showed up just once. The chain has TRBV23-1 and TRBJ2-5; tentatively, D is TRBD2 (5 bases). TRBV23-1 is placed among ORFs of uncertain function. V lost 3 bases, J lost 4 bases, and 9 bases lay in between. The CDR3 loop spans 13 amino acids. CDR3 bases: TGCGCCAGCAGTCACGAGGGCGGAGAGACCCAGTACTTC. Translated: CASSHEGGETQYF.

V usage is TRBV15 and J usage is TRBJ1-2, with D possibly matching TRBD1 (5 bases). Germline CDR1 is LNHNV and CDR2 is YYDKDF (reference sequence). Trimming cost V 1 base and J 6 bases, with 18 bases left between them. The CDR3 spans 16 residues. DNA of the CDR3: TGTGCCACCAGCAGAGTCGGGCAGGGAAGCGTAGATGGCTACACCTTC. Its translation is CATSRVGQGSVDGYTF.

This clone was seen just once. J is TRBJ2-1 and V is TRBV15, with 8 bases fitting TRBD2. Trimming at V came to 3 bases and at J to 9 bases, leaving 10 bases not matched to a gene. CDR3 length: 15 amino acids. Germline V gives CDR1 LNHNV, CDR2 YYDKDF (reference sequence). The CDR3 protein is CATSSPGGPRTEQFF. DNA of the CDR3: TGTGCCACCAGCAGCCCGGGGGGGCCCAGGACTGAGCAGTTCTTC.

The gene calls are TRBV9 and TRBJ1-2, with D possibly being TRBD1 (5 bases). This CDR3 contains 13 residues. V shed 3 bases and J shed 4 bases, with 10 bases lying between them. Germline V gene lookup returns CDR1 SGDLS and CDR2 YYNGEE. DNA of the CDR3: TGTGCCAGCAGCGCCGGAGGGGCCTATGGCTACACCTTC. Amino acid sequence: CASSAGGAYGYTF.

This chain uses TRBV6-6 with TRBJ1-5; 7 bases align to TRBD1. CDR3 size: 15 residues. Trimming removed 9 bases from V and 3 bases from J; junction bases left unmatched: 11. Germline CDR1 is MNHNY and CDR2 is SVGAGI (reference sequence). DNA for the CDR3: TGTGCCAGTGGTCAGCAGGGGGAGATCAATCAGCCCCAGCATTTT. Its protein is CASGQQGEINQPQHF.

J is TRBJ1-1 and V is TRBV27, with TRBD1 as a possible D gene (5 bases). Trimming removed 5 bases at V and 1 base at J, with 8 bases between. The CDR3 consists of 13 residues. Germline assignment: CDR1 MNHEY and CDR2 SMNVEV (reference sequence). CDR3 nucleotides: TGTGCCAGCAGTCACACAGGGAACACTGAAGCTTTCTTT. This gives the protein CASSHTGNTEAFF.

The chain couples TRBV4-2 to TRBJ2-7; unclear D gene. Germline-derived CDR1 and CDR2 are LGHNA and YNFKEQ. The CDR3 sequence is 15 residues long. Trimming stripped 4 bases from V and 3 bases from J, with 16 bases between. Here the CDR3 reads CASSPQPMTGYEQYF. The CDR3 coding sequence is TGTGCCAGCAGCCCCCAACCAATGACTGGCTACGAGCAGTACTTC.